Listed below are T cell receptor beta chains from one sample, sequenced in a study of T-cell memory formation after mild COVID-19. TCRdb fed the 5' RACE reads into MiXCR, producing one record per CDR3 protein. Among about 50,000 distinct CDR3 sequences listed, roughly 9% were seen once. Sequenced material: PBMCs or a T cell subset sorted from them (not recorded which). The receptors derive from an adult woman who had mild COVID-19 (a few samples of this study predate the infection). Cell type and time point are not known. Both conserved end residues are trimmed from each CDR3. The order of the fields is V gene, D gene, J gene, CDR3 protein. A D gene is named only where the DNA matches it firmly.

v_call: TRBV4-1
d_call: TRBD2
j_call: TRBJ2-1
cdr3_aa: ASSQETGGIREQF

v_call: TRBV25-1
d_call: TRBD1
j_call: TRBJ1-3
cdr3_aa: ASRTDRGLSGNTIY

v_call: TRBV4-3
d_call: TRBD2
j_call: TRBJ2-1
cdr3_aa: ASSQGRGTSARSSYNEQF

v_call: TRBV20-1
d_call: TRBD1
j_call: TRBJ1-1
cdr3_aa: SASDWDRTIFEAF

v_call: TRBV4-1
d_call: NA
j_call: TRBJ2-1
cdr3_aa: ASSQDSHLRSYNEQF

v_call: TRBV19
d_call: NA
j_call: TRBJ2-4
cdr3_aa: ASGGQNIQY

v_call: TRBV10-2
d_call: NA
j_call: TRBJ2-3
cdr3_aa: ASSVKVDTQY

v_call: TRBV7-2
d_call: TRBD1
j_call: TRBJ2-1
cdr3_aa: ASSHSWGTGPYNEQF

v_call: TRBV6-4
d_call: NA
j_call: TRBJ2-2
cdr3_aa: ASSDGAGELF

v_call: TRBV5-6
d_call: NA
j_call: TRBJ2-1
cdr3_aa: ASSLLTLEIINEQF

v_call: TRBV5-6
d_call: NA
j_call: TRBJ2-7
cdr3_aa: ASSQQHEQY

v_call: TRBV7-9
d_call: NA
j_call: TRBJ1-5
cdr3_aa: ASSSDLNQPQH

v_call: TRBV12-3/TRBV12-4
d_call: NA
j_call: TRBJ1-2
cdr3_aa: ASSTGTHNGYT

v_call: TRBV29-1
d_call: NA
j_call: TRBJ2-5
cdr3_aa: SAEEGHETQY

v_call: TRBV2
d_call: TRBD1
j_call: TRBJ1-2
cdr3_aa: ASTVTGDGYT

v_call: TRBV12-5
d_call: NA
j_call: TRBJ2-1
cdr3_aa: ASGLVIRGISGEQF

v_call: TRBV7-9
d_call: TRBD2
j_call: TRBJ2-1
cdr3_aa: ASGLAGALLYNEQF

v_call: TRBV20-1
d_call: TRBD2
j_call: TRBJ2-5
cdr3_aa: SARGLAGGTQY